This TCR beta chain is drawn from a study of Ad26.COV2.S vaccination and SARS-CoV-2 variants. This sample's treatment: some 20 received Ad26.COV2.S at low or high dose, single or two shots; five or six received placebo; per-sample allocation not given. After the first vaccine or placebo injection, samples were drawn on day 63. Trimming removed 2 bases at V and 2 bases at J, with 16 bases between. In germline, CDR1 is MNHEY, CDR2 SVGEGT. The CDR3 has 17 residues. Profiled with immunoSEQ multiplex PCR; TCRdb holds only in-frame clones, not every one. Of 380,000 or so clones in the sample, 86% are singletons; the top ten hold roughly 10%.

J is TRBJ1-5 and V is TRBV6-2 or TRBV6-3, with D unclear. This TCR came from a person between 18 and 65 years old who received the Ad26.COV2.S COVID-19 vaccine or a placebo. The sequencing here drew on peripheral blood, taken in a trial of Ad26.COV2.S vaccine versus placebo. In nucleotides, the CDR3 is TGTGCCAGCAGTTACCTCCTTTTACCGTCGGGCAATCAGCCCCAGCATTTT. Translation: CASSYLLLPSGNQPQHF.